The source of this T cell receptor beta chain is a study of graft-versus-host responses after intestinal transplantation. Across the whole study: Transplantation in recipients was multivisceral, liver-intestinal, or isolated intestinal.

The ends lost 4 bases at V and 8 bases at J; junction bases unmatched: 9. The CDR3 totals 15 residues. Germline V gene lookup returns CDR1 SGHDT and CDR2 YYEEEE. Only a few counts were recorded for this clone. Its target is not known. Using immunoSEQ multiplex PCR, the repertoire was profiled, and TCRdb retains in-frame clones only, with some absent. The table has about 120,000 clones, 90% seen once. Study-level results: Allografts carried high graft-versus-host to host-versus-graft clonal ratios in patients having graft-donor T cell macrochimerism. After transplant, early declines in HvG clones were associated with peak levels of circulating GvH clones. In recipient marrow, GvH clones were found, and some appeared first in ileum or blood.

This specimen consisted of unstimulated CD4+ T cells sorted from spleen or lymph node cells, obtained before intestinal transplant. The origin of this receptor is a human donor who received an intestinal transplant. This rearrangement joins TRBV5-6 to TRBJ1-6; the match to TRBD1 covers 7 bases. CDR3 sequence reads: CASSIRRQGYSPLHF. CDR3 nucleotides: TGTGCCAGCAGCATACGTCGACAGGGTTATTCACCCCTCCACTTT.